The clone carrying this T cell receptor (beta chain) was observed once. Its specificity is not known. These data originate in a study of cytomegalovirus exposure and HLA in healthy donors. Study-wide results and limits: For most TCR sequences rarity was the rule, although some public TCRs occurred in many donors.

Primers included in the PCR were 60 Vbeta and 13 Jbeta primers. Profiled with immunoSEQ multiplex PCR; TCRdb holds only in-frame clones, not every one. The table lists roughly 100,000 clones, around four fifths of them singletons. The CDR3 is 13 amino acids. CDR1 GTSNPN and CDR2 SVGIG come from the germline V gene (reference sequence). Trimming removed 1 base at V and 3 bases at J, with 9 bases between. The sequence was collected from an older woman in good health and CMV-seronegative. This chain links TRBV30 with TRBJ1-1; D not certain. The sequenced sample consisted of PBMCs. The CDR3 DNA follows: TGTGCCTGGAGTGGAACAGTACACACTGAAGCTTTCTTT. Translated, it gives CAWSGTVHTEAFF.